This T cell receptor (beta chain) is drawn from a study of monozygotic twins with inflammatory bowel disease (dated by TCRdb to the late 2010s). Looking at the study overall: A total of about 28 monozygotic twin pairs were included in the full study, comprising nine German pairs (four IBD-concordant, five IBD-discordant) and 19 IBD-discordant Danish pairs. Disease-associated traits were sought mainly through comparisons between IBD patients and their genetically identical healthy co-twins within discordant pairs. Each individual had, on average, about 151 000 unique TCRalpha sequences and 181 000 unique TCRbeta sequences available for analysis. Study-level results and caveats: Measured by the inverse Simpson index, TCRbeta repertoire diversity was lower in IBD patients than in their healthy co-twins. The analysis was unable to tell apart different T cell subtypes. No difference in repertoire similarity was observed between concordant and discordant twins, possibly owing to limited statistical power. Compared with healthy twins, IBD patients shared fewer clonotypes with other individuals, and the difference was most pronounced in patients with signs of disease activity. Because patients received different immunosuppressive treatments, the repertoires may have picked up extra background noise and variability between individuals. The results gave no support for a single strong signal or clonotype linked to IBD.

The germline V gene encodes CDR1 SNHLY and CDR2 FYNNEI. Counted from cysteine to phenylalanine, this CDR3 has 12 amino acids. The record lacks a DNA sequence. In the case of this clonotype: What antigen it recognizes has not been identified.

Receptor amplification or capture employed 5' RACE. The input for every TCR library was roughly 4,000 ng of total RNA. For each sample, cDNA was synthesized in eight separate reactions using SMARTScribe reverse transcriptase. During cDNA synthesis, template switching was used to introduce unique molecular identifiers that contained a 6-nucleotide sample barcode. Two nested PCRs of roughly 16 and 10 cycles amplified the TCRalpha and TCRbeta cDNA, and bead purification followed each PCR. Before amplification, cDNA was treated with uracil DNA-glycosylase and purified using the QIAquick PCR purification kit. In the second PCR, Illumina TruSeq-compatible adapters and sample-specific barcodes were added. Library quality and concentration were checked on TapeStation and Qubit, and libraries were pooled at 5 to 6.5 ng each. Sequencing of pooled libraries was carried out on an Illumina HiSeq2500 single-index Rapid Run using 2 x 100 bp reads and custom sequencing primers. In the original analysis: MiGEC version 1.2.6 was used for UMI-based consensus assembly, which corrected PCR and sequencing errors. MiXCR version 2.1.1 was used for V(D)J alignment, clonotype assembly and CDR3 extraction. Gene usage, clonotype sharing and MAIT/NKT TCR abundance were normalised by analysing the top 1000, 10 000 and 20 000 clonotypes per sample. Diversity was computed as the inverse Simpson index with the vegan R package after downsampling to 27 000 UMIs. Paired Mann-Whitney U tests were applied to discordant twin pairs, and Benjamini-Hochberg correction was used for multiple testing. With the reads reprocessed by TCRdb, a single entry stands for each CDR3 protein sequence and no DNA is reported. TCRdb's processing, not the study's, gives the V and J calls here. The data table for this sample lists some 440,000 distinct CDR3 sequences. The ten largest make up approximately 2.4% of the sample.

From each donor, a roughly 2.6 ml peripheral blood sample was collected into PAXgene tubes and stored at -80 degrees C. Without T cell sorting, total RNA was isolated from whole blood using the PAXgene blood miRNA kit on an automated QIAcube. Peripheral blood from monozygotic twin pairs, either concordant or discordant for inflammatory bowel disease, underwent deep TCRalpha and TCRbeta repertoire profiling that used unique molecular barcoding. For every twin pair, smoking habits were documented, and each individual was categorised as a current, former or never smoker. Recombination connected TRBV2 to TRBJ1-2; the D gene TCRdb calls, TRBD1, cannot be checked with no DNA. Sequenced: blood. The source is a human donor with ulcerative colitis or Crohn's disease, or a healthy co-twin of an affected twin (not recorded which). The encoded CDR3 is CATPTGSYGYTF.